This paragraph covers one T cell receptor beta chain sequence. TCRdb keeps only in-frame clones here, not all; method: immunoSEQ multiplex PCR. In the table there are over 250,000 clones, around nine tenths of which are singletons. The source of the sample is a study of blood T cell repertoires in COVID-19. V lost 8 bases, J lost 3 bases, and 7 bases stayed unmatched. Germline V gene data show CDR1 as SEHNR and CDR2 as FQNEAQ (reference sequence). The CDR3 is 14 residues long. This TCR was sampled from a woman aged 60-70 years in a cohort exposed to, infected with or recovered from COVID-19 (not recorded which). The chain uses TRBV7-9 and TRBJ2-7, with 10 nucleotides matching TRBD2. Sequencing input: PBMCs or T cells enriched from blood (not recorded which). The CDR3 nucleotides are TGTGCCAGCTCTAGGACTAGCGGAGACTACGAGCAGTACTTC. Translated: CASSRTSGDYEQYF.